These 16 T cell receptor beta chains share one sample of origin, sequenced in a study of molecular identifiers for immune sequencing clone quantification. TCRdb ran MiXCR on the PCR reads and lists one entry per CDR3 protein. The sample lists nearly 650,000 distinct CDR3 sequences; about 25% were seen once. The sample comprised naive CD8+ T cells from blood, with Jurkat cell RNA spiked in. Subset specified: FACS-sorted CD8+CD4-CCR7+CD45RA+ naive T cells. These receptor sequences come from a human donor in good health. Some libraries in this study had Jurkat cell RNA spiked in.

The genes are TRBV20-1 and TRBJ2-6; D unresolved. The CDR3 is made up of 17 amino acids. V shed 1 base and J shed 1 base, with 14 bases lying between them. Germline loops: CDR1 DFQATT, CDR2 SNEGSKA (reference sequence). CDR3 nucleotides: TGCAGTGCTAGAGTCCTAGTAATGGCTTCTGGGGCCAACGTCCTGACTTTC. Translated: CSARVLVMASGANVLTF.

As for this clonotype: One base away lies a much larger clone, so this may be a sequencing read error. The gene calls are TRBV29-1 and TRBJ1-1, with unresolved D. Germline CDR1 SQVTM, CDR2 ANQGSEA. The CDR3 totals 12 residues. CDR3 loop: CSVKVGGTAAFF. The DNA for the CDR3 is TGCAGCGTTAAGGTGGGCGGAACTGCAGCTTTCTTT.

The rearrangement links TRBV30 to TRBJ2-7; 9 nucleotides match TRBD1. The trim removed 3 bases at V and 3 bases at J, leaving 6 bases unmatched. This CDR3 contains 14 residues. Per germline, CDR1 GTSNPN and CDR2 SVGIG (reference sequence). The CDR3 nucleotides are TGTGCCTGGAGCGAAGCGACAGGGGGCTACGAGCAGTACTTC. Residues: CAWSEATGGYEQYF.

This clonotype was seen a handful of times. V is TRBV19 and J is TRBJ2-7; 12 bases line up with TRBD2. This CDR3 is built from 19 residues. Trimming cost V 3 bases and J 0 bases; bases outside gene matches: 12. Germline lookup yields CDR1 LNHDA and CDR2 SQIVND (reference sequence). The CDR3 coding sequence is TGTGCCAGTAGTATTTATCGTCTAGCGGGAGGGAAACACTCCTACGAGCAGTACTTC. Residues: CASSIYRLAGGKHSYEQYF.

This clonotype was detected many times. The V and J genes are TRBV19 and TRBJ2-3, with D uncertain. Trimming shortened V by 6 bases and J by 2 bases, and 9 bases separated the two germline ends. The CDR3 length is 13 residues. The germline V gene has CDR1 LNHDA and CDR2 SQIVND (reference sequence). Written as DNA, the CDR3 is TGTGCCAGTAGCTCGCTACCCACAGATACGCAGTATTTT. Translated: CASSSLPTDTQYF.

A few counts support this clonotype. This rearrangement joins TRBV27 to TRBJ1-2; D is undetermined. Germline lookup yields CDR1 MNHEY and CDR2 SMNVEV (reference sequence). CDR3 length: 12 residues. Trimming removed 6 bases at V and 6 bases at J, with 11 bases between. The CDR3 DNA is TGTGCCAGCAGGGGAGGTACGAATGGCTACACCTTC. Amino acids: CASRGGTNGYTF.

V usage is TRBV27 and J usage is TRBJ1-6; D might be TRBD1 (5 bases). Germline V CDR1 and CDR2: MNHEY, SMNVEV (reference sequence). CDR3 length equals 15 residues. With 0 bases removed from V and 6 bases from J, the gap between germline ends came to 9 bases. The CDR3 region is CASSLSGAANSPLHF. The CDR3, as DNA: TGTGCCAGCAGTTTATCAGGGGCGGCTAATTCACCCCTCCACTTT.

This clonotype was seen repeatedly, ten times or more. V usage is TRBV30 and J usage is TRBJ2-7; D remains unclear. Trimming took off 1 base at V and 2 bases at J, with 9 bases between the two ends. The CDR3 loop spans 13 amino acids. Germline V gives CDR1 GTSNPN, CDR2 SVGIG (reference sequence). CDR3 loop: CAWSAAATYEQYF. The DNA of the CDR3 is TGTGCCTGGAGTGCGGCGGCGACCTACGAGCAGTACTTC. The whole variable domain, filled in from reference TRBV30 and TRBJ2-7, reads SQTIHQWPATLVQPVGSPLSLECTVEGTSNPNLYWYRQAAGRGLQLLFYSVGIGQISSEVPQNLSASRPQDRQFILSSKKLLLSDSGFYLCAWSAAATYEQYFGPGTRLTVT.

Regarding this clonotype: Sequence at one end of the junction differs from germline and may be a read error. V is TRBV7-9 and J is TRBJ2-3; D is perhaps TRBD2 (6 bases). Germline V gene sequence: CDR1 SEHNR, CDR2 FQNEAQ (reference sequence). The CDR3 runs to 18 residues. The CDR3 DNA sequence: TGTGCCAGCAGCTCCGGGACTCGCGCCCTCCCCATGCCCGATACGCCGTCTTTT. As protein: CASSSGTRALPMPDTPSF.

With regard to this clonotype: Possible read error: a much larger clone is one base away. This chain uses TRBV27 with TRBJ1-1; D is ambiguous. Germline CDR1 reads MNHEY; CDR2 reads SMNVEV (reference sequence). The CDR3 consists of 15 residues. Deletions cut 2 bases from V and 0 bases from J, with 10 bases between. The CDR3 coding sequence is TGTGCCAGCAGTTTAGGGCAGCGCATGAACACTGAAGCTTTCTTT. Translating it yields CASSLGQRMNTEAFF.

This clonotype was seen a few times. The V and J genes are TRBV20-1 and TRBJ2-2; unclear D gene. The V gene lost 3 bases and the J gene lost 6 bases, with 8 bases spanning the gap. CDR3 length: 12 amino acids. Looked up from germline, CDR1 is DFQATT and CDR2 is SNEGSKA (reference sequence). CDR3 sequence (DNA): TGCAGTGCTAGTCCTCTGTCCGGGGAGCTGTTTTTT. Translation: CSASPLSGELFF.

There are many counts of this clonotype. The V call is TRBV5-6, the J call TRBJ2-7, with D hard to call. The V end lost 4 bases, the J end lost 2 bases, and 13 bases lay between the germline ends. The germline V gene encodes CDR1 SGHDT and CDR2 YYEEEE. CDR3 size: 14 residues. The CDR3 bases are TGTGCCAGCAGCCTGGGAACGAGTACCTACGAGCAGTACTTC. Translated: CASSLGTSTYEQYF.

The chain has TRBV3-1 and TRBJ2-2; D ambiguous. With 5 bases removed from V and 1 base from J, the gap between germline ends came to 8 bases. Germline CDR1 and CDR2: LGHDT and YNNKEL (reference sequence). The CDR3 is 14 residues long. CDR3 residues: CASSDLVNTGELFF. CDR3 DNA: TGTGCCAGCAGCGATTTGGTGAACACCGGGGAGCTGTTTTTT.

Points on this clonotype: This could be a read error, since a much larger clone is one nucleotide away. The conserved final phenylalanine or tryptophan is absent from the CDR3, which likely points to a read error. The rearrangement uses TRBV28 and TRBJ1-1; D might be TRBD1 (5 bases). Germline V gene data show CDR1 as MDHEN and CDR2 as SYDVKM. Trimming stripped 5 bases from V and 2 bases from J, with 15 bases between. This CDR3 contains 15 residues. This CDR3 reads CASSRQQQLNTEAFV. CDR3 nucleotide sequence: TGTGCCAGCAGTCGACAGCAACAATTAAACACTGAAGCTTTCGTT.

In this sample, this clonotype turned up a few times. The CDR3 DNA reads as TGCGCCAGCAGCCGGCGGATTAATGAAAAACTGTTTTTT. It encodes CASSRRINEKLFF. This sequence joins TRBV4-1 and TRBJ1-4; D not certain. With 4 bases removed from V and 4 bases from J, the gap between germline ends came to 7 bases. From germline, CDR1 is MGHRA and CDR2 YSYEKL. CDR3 length: 13 amino acids.

Ten or more counts support this clonotype. For the CDR3, the DNA is TGCGCCAGCAGCCAAGATCGAAGCCGTAAGGTTGCAGATACGCAGTATTTT. Protein product: CASSQDRSRKVADTQYF. The V call is TRBV4-1, the J call TRBJ2-3; D is unresolved. Germline CDR1 and CDR2: MGHRA and YSYEKL. The V end lost 0 bases, the J end lost 4 bases, and 17 bases lay between the germline ends. This CDR3 has 17 amino acids.